Described below is a single T cell receptor (beta chain) sequence and its context. Its specificity is unknown. The CDR3 consists of 13 residues. Germline CDR1 SGHVS, CDR2 FNYEAQ. Trimming took 1 base from V and 11 from J, leaving 14 bases between them. This sample is drawn from a study of cytomegalovirus exposure and HLA in healthy donors. Study-level results: Later work associated roughly 17,000 TCR beta sequences with HLA alleles at 0.05 false discovery rate.

Primers for the PCR totalled 60 Vbeta and 13 Jbeta. The data were produced by immunoSEQ multiplex PCR, yet TCRdb's version contains in-frame clones alone and is incomplete. The table has around 130,000 clones, 65% to 85% seen once. The chain links TRBV7-6 to TRBJ1-1; D ambiguous. This TCR came from a woman aged 35 to 49 in good health and CMV-seronegative. Sequencing input: PBMCs. This CDR3 reads CASSLDQASGAFF. In DNA form, the CDR3 reads TGTGCCAGCAGCTTAGATCAAGCCTCCGGGGCTTTCTTT.